This passage covers 17 T cell receptor beta chains from one sample sequenced in a study of response to subunit inactivated influenza vaccine. TCRdb reprocessed the RT-PCR reads via MiXCR and lists one record per CDR3 protein. The table shows 650,000 to 800,000 distinct CDR3 sequences, with roughly 20% occurring only once. Sequencing used PBMCs from blood, obtained around 5 days after vaccination. The receptors derive from a man in his forties or fifties who received an inactivated influenza vaccine.

This clonotype was counted only a few times. The chain employs TRBV20-1 and TRBJ1-4; D ambiguous. Germline loops: CDR1 DFQATT, CDR2 SNEGSKA (reference sequence). CDR3 length equals 14 residues. V was shortened by 4 bases and J by 0 bases, with 9 bases between the two germline ends. The CDR3 spells CSAKRFTTNEKLFF. CDR3 sequence (DNA): TGCAGTGCTAAACGATTCACAACTAATGAAAAACTGTTTTTT.

This clonotype was observed at least ten times. This sequence joins TRBV4-3 and TRBJ2-1; 11 bases align to TRBD1. Trimming removed 0 bases from V and 9 bases from J; junction bases left unmatched: 7. The CDR3 runs 16 residues. The germline CDR1 and CDR2 sequences are LGHNA and YSLEER. CDR3 in DNA: TGCGCCAGCAGCCAAGATCTAGGACAGGGGGCAGGTGAGCAGTTCTTC. Translation: CASSQDLGQGAGEQFF.

The chain employs TRBV20-1 and TRBJ2-1, with TRBD2 matching 12 bases. With 5 bases clipped from V and 5 bases from J, the junction kept 4 bases outside the gene matches. Germline assignment: CDR1 DFQATT and CDR2 SNEGSKA (reference sequence). The CDR3 totals 14 residues. The CDR3 is CSAWTSGVNNEQFF. CDR3 DNA: TGCAGTGCTTGGACTAGCGGGGTAAACAATGAGCAGTTCTTC.

In its sample, this clonotype was seen many times. V usage is TRBV7-2 and J usage is TRBJ2-3, with a possible D match to TRBD2 (6 bases). This CDR3 has 16 residues. Germline V gene data show CDR1 as SGHTA and CDR2 as FQGNSA. Trimming left V 5 bases short and J 2 bases short, with 17 bases between. Here the CDR3 DNA reads TGTGCCAGCAGCGCCCCTCTAGCGTTAGTCACAGATACGCAGTATTTT. Its translation is CASSAPLALVTDTQYF.

This clonotype was seen a handful of times. The rearrangement uses TRBV5-1 and TRBJ2-5; D gene uncertain. The CDR3 loop spans 14 amino acids. The V gene's germline CDR1 is SGHRS and CDR2 YFSETQ. The germline V and J ends were trimmed by 1 base and 2 bases, with 9 bases remaining between them. Here the CDR3 DNA reads TGCGCCAGCAGCTTGCTTCCGAGGCAAGAGACCCAGTACTTC. Its translation is CASSLLPRQETQYF.

V and J are TRBV4-3 and TRBJ2-7, with 13 bases that match TRBD2. V lost 4 bases and J lost 5; bases outside the gene matches: 14. This CDR3 has 18 amino acids. The germline V gene encodes CDR1 LGHNA and CDR2 YSLEER. The CDR3 coding sequence is TGCGCCAGCAGCCCCACCCTAGACCTACTAGCGGGAGGGAACGAGCAGTACTTC. Translating gives CASSPTLDLLAGGNEQYF.

J is TRBJ2-5 and V is TRBV5-6; a weak D match, TRBD2 (5 bases). Germline V CDR1 and CDR2: SGHDT, YYEEEE. This CDR3 contains 14 residues. V lost 4 bases and J 2 bases, leaving 12 bases between the germline ends. The CDR3 DNA follows: TGTGCCAGCAGCGACTACTACCTACAAGAGACCCAGTACTTC. It translates to CASSDYYLQETQYF.

This clonotype has a handful of counts. This chain joins TRBV20-1 and TRBJ2-1; 7 bases agree with TRBD2. CDR1 is DFQATT and CDR2 is SNEGSKA in the germline V gene (reference sequence). This CDR3 comprises 14 residues. Germline trimming cut 3 bases from V and 4 bases from J; bases unmatched to any gene: 6. The CDR3 sequence is CSASTRLAYNEQFF. The CDR3 region has the DNA TGCAGTGCTAGTACGAGACTAGCTTACAATGAGCAGTTCTTC.

Only a few counts were recorded for this clonotype. The J gene is TRBJ2-1, the V gene TRBV5-1; 12 bases are shared with TRBD1. Germline-derived CDR1 and CDR2 are SGHRS and YFSETQ. J lost 6 bases, V lost 4 bases, and 14 bases had no gene match. CDR3 size: 18 residues. CDR3 sequence (DNA): TGCGCCAGCAGCCGCGGGACAGGGGGCCGAGCGGGACTCAATGAGCAGTTCTTC. Encoded protein: CASSRGTGGRAGLNEQFF.

The chain carries TRBV5-6 and TRBJ2-4, with D unclear. The germline V gene encodes CDR1 SGHDT and CDR2 YYEEEE. Trimming shortened V by 1 base and J by 3 bases, and 8 bases separated the two germline ends. The CDR3 is 14 amino acids. The CDR3 is CASSLYPNKNIQYF. The CDR3 nucleotides read TGTGCCAGCAGCTTGTATCCCAACAAAAACATTCAGTACTTC.

The chain uses TRBV7-2 and TRBJ2-7, with 11 bases that match TRBD2. The CDR3 consists of 15 residues. Germline CDR1 is SGHTA and CDR2 is FQGNSA. The V segment lost 5 bases and the J segment 6 bases; nucleotides outside the gene matches: 9. CDR3 coding DNA: TGTGCCAGCAGCCCTGGCGCACTAGCGGGAGCCGAGCAGTACTTC. Encoded protein: CASSPGALAGAEQYF.

The chain employs TRBV6-5 and TRBJ1-1; D remains ambiguous. The germline V gene encodes CDR1 MNHEY and CDR2 SVGAGI. V dropped 0 bases and J dropped 0 bases, with 17 bases sitting between them. This CDR3 contains 18 residues. The CDR3 DNA sequence: TGTGCCAGCAGTTACTCGAGACTTACAGCGACTATGAACACTGAAGCTTTCTTT. Protein: CASSYSRLTATMNTEAFF.

This clonotype showed up many times. The chain couples TRBV5-1 to TRBJ1-1; TRBD1 agrees at 7 bases. Germline lookup yields CDR1 SGHRS and CDR2 YFSETQ. The CDR3 runs to 15 residues. J lost 0 bases, V lost 2 bases, and 4 bases had no gene match. This CDR3 reads CASSLTGTVNTEAFF. The CDR3 coding sequence is TGCGCCAGCAGCTTAACCGGGACAGTGAACACTGAAGCTTTCTTT. The variable domain in full, completed from reference TRBV5-1 and TRBJ1-1, reads KAGVTQTPRYLIKTRGQQVTLSCSPISGHRSVSWYQQTPGQGLQFLFEYFSETQRNKGNFPGRFSGRQFSNSRSEMNVSTLELGDSALYLCASSLTGTVNTEAFFGQGTRLTVV.

This clonotype came up many times. Here the CDR3 DNA reads TGTGCCAGCACCAACCCGACTAGCCCGAACACCGGGGAGCTGTTTTTT. Encoded protein: CASTNPTSPNTGELFF. The V call is TRBV12-3 or TRBV12-4, the J call TRBJ2-2, with TRBD2 identical over 7 bases. The V and J ends lost 7 bases and 0 bases, in that order; junction bases with no gene match: 8. The CDR3 loop spans 16 amino acids.

The chain recombines TRBV7-2 with TRBJ2-7; D gene ambiguous. Trimming shortened V by 0 bases and J by 3 bases, and 9 bases separated the two germline ends. Germline loops: CDR1 SGHTA, CDR2 FQGNSA. CDR3 length: 14 amino acids. The CDR3 here is CASSLAVPLYEQYF. The CDR3 DNA reads as TGTGCCAGCAGCTTAGCGGTTCCCCTCTACGAGCAGTACTTC.

The CDR3 here is CASSRGLGDNSPLHF. The CDR3 nucleotides read TGCGCCAGCAGCCGAGGACTGGGAGATAATTCACCCCTCCACTTT. This chain joins TRBV4-1 and TRBJ1-6; the D is unclear. Germline V CDR1 and CDR2: MGHRA, YSYEKL. This CDR3 spans 15 amino acids. Trimming took off 4 bases at V and 5 bases at J, with 12 bases between the two ends.

The sample holds many counts of this clonotype. The chain uses TRBV5-5 and TRBJ2-5; 9 bases line up with TRBD1. V lost 3 bases and J lost 2; bases outside the gene matches: 5. CDR1 and CDR2 (germline): SGHKS, YYEKEE (reference sequence). This CDR3 has 15 amino acids. CDR3 sequence (DNA): TGTGCCAGCAGCTCCCGGACAGGGGTTCAAGAGACCCAGTACTTC. Encoded protein: CASSSRTGVQETQYF.